A selection of T cell receptor beta chains follows, all from one sample in a study of cytomegalovirus exposure and HLA in healthy donors. Using immunoSEQ multiplex PCR, the repertoire was profiled, and TCRdb retains in-frame clones only, with some absent. The sample includes 70,000 to 95,000 clones, around three quarters of them seen just once. The source material was PBMCs. The origin of the receptors is a male donor in good health and CMV-seronegative. Each CDR3 is given with its conserved first and last residue. The D gene is left open where the match is weak. Expanded clones get a size class; other rows say once, few or many, or leave the size out.

D	V	size	J	DNA	CDR3
NA	TRBV15	NA	TRBJ2-3	TGTGCCACCAGCAAAGGGGGTCAAGCGGCAGATACGCAGTATTTT	CATSKGGQAADTQYF
NA	TRBV7-8	NA	TRBJ2-7	TGTGCCAGCAGCTTACATGGCAGGGTATATGGCGAGCAGTACTTC	CASSLHGRVYGEQYF
TRBD1	TRBV6-1	NA	TRBJ1-2	TGTGCCAGTACAGGGGCAAACTATGGCTACCCCTTC	CASTGANYGYPF
TRBD1	TRBV14	few	TRBJ2-1	TGTGCCAGCAGCCACCACCCACTGGGGAGGGACAGGGGCCACAATGAGCAGTTCTTC	CASSHHPLGRDRGHNEQFF
NA	TRBV7-6	few	TRBJ1-1	TGTGCCAGCAGCTTACCCGGGGGAGGTGGTACTGAAGCTTTCTTT	CASSLPGGGGTEAFF
NA	TRBV6-6	NA	TRBJ2-7	TGTGCCAGCCAAAAACTGGTTAGCTCCTACGAGCAGTACTTC	CASQKLVSSYEQYF
TRBD2	TRBV5-5	NA	TRBJ2-2	TGTGCCAGCAGCTTGGAGCGGGGGGTGAACACCGGGGAGCTGTTTTTT	CASSLERGVNTGELFF
NA	TRBV5-1	NA	TRBJ2-3	TGCGCCAGCAGCCCTGGGACTCTGTCCCCAGATACGCAGTATTTT	CASSPGTLSPDTQYF
NA	TRBV2	NA	TRBJ2-3	TGTGCCAGCATGGGGGGTATCGTCACAGATACGCAGTATTTT	CASMGGIVTDTQYF
TRBD1	TRBV7-8	NA	TRBJ2-5	TGTGCCAGCAGCTTAGCGTTGCTGCAAGGGGGCCGAGGGGAGACCCAGTACTTC	CASSLALLQGGRGETQYF
NA	TRBV29-1	NA	TRBJ1-1	TGCAGCGTTGTGACAGTCTTAACCCTGAACACTGAAGCTTTCTTT	CSVVTVLTLNTEAFF
NA	TRBV4-2	NA	TRBJ1-2	TGTGCCAGCAGCCAAGAAGAAGGAAAGCCTAACTACCACCGTGGCTACACCTTC	CASSQEEGKPNYHRGYTF
NA	TRBV7-2	NA	TRBJ2-5	TGTGCCAGCAGCTTAGAGGGGCGACGAAAGGAGACCCAGTACTTC	CASSLEGRRKETQYF
NA	TRBV10-3	NA	TRBJ1-2	TGTGCCATCAGTGACAAACAGGGATGGGACTATGGCTACACCTTC	CAISDKQGWDYGYTF
TRBD2	TRBV2	NA	TRBJ2-1	TGTGCCAGCAGTGACCCGGCGGGAGGGGTTAATGAGCAGTTCTTC	CASSDPAGGVNEQFF
TRBD2	TRBV4-1	NA	TRBJ2-1	TGCGCCAGTAGCCAAGATATAAGGGCCCGCGGGGGAACGGGTGAGCAGTTCTTC	CASSQDIRARGGTGEQFF
NA	TRBV10-2	NA	TRBJ1-5	TGCGCCAGCTCGGCACAGGCGGACCAGCCCCAGCATTTT	CASSAQADQPQHF